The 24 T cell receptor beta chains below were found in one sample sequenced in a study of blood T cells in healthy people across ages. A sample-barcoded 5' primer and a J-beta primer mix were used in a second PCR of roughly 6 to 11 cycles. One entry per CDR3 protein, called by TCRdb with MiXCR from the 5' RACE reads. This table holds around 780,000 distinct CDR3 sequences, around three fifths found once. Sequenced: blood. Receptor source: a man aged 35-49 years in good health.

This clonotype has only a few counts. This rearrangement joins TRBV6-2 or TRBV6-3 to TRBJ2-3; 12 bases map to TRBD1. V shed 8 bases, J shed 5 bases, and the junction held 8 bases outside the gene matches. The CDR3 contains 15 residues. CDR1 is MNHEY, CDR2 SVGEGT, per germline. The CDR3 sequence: CASWDRGRVGDTQYF. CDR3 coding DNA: TGTGCCAGCTGGGACAGGGGGCGAGTCGGAGATACGCAGTATTTT.

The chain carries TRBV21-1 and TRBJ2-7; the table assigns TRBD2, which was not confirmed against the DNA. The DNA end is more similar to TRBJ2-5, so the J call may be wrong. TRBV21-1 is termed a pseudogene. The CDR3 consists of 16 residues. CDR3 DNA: TGTGCCAGCAGATGGAGGTCTGATTTAATTGCAGAGACCCAGTACTTC. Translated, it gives CASRWRSDLIAETQYF.

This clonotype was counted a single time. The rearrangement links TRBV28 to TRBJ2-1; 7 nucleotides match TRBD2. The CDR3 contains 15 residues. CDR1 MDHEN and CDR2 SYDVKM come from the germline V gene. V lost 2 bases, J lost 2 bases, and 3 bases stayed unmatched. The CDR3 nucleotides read TGTGCCAGCAGTTTACTGAGCGGGGCCTACAATGAGCAGTTCTTC. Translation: CASSLLSGAYNEQFF. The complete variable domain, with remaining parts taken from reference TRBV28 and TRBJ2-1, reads DVKVTQSSRYLVKRTGEKVFLECVQDMDHENMFWYRQDPGLGLRLIYFSYDVKMKEKGDIPEGYSVSREKKERFSLILESASTNQTSMYLCASSLLSGAYNEQFFGPGTRLTVL.

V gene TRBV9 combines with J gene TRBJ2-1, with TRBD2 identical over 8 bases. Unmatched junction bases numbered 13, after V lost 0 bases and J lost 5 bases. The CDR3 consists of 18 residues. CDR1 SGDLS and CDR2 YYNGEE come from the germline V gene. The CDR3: CASSVGLAGPWLNNEQFF. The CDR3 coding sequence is TGTGCCAGCAGCGTAGGCCTAGCGGGCCCCTGGTTGAACAATGAGCAGTTCTTC.

In DNA form, the CDR3 reads TGTGCCAGCAGTCTCCCCGTTAGCGGGAGATACGAGCAGTACTTC. This encodes CASSLPVSGRYEQYF. The chain uses TRBV28 and TRBJ2-7; TRBD2 matches at 9 bases. The CDR3 has 15 residues. Germline CDR1 MDHEN, CDR2 SYDVKM. After removal of 5 bases from V and 4 bases from J, the junction contained 9 bases not matched to a gene.

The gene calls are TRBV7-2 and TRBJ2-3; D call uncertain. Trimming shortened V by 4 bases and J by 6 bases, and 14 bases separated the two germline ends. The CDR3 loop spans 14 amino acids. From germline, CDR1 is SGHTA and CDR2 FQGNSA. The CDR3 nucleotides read TGTGCCAGCAGCTCTCGGGCGATCGCGGATACGCAGTATTTT. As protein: CASSSRAIADTQYF.

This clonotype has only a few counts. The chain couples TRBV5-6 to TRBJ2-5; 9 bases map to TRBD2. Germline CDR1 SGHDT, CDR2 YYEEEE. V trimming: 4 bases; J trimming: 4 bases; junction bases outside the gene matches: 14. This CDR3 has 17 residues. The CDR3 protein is CASSLPPGTSQRETQYF. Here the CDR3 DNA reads TGTGCCAGCAGCCTGCCTCCGGGGACTAGCCAACGAGAGACCCAGTACTTC. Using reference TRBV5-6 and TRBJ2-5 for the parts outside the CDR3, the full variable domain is DAGVTQSPTHLIKTRGQQVTLRCSPKSGHDTVSWYQQALGQGPQFIFQYYEEEERQRGNFPDRFSGHQFPNYSSELNVNALLLGDSALYLCASSLPPGTSQRETQYFGPGTRLLVL.

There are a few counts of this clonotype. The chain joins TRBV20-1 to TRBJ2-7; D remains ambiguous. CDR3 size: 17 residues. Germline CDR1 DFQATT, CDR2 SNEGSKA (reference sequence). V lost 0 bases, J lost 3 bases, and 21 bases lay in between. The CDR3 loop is CSARDPIPGRHLYEQYF. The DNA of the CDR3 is TGCAGTGCTAGAGATCCAATCCCGGGTCGCCATCTCTACGAGCAGTACTTC.

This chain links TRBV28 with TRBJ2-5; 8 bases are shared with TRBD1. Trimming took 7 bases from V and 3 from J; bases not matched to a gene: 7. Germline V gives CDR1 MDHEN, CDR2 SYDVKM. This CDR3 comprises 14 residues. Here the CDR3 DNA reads TGTGCCAGCATTCCAGGGGGCGCCAAAGAGACCCAGTACTTC. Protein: CASIPGGAKETQYF.

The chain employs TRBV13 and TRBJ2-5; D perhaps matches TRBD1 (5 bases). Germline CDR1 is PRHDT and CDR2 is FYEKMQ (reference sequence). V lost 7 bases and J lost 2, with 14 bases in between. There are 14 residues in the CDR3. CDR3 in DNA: TGTGCCAGCACCTTCACAGGTTTTCAAGAGACCCAGTACTTC. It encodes CASTFTGFQETQYF.

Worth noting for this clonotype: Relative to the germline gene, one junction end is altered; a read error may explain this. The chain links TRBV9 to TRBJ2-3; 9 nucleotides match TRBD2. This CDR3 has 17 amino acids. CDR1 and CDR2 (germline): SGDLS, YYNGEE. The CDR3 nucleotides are TGTGCCGGCAGCCCCCTCGATAGCGGGAGCAGCACAGATACGCAGTATTTT. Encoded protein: CAGSPLDSGSSTDTQYF.

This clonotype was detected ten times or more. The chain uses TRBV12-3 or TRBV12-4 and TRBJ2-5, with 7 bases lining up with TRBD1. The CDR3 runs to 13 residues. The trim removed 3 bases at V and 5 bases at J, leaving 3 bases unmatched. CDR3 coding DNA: TGTGCCAGCAGTTTTGGACAGGTGGAGACCCAGTACTTC. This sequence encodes CASSFGQVETQYF.

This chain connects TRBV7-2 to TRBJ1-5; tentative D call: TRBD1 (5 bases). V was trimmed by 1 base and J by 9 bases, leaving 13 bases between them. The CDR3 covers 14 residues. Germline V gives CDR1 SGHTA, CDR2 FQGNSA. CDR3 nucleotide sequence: TGTGCCAGCAGCTTAGAAGGGGTGAGTGCGCCCCAGCATTTT. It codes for CASSLEGVSAPQHF.

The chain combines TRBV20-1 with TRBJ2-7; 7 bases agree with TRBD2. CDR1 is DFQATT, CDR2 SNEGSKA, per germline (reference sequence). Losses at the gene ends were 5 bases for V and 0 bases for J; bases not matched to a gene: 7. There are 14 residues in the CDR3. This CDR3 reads CSAPRTRGSYEQYF. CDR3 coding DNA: TGCAGTGCTCCCCGGACTAGAGGCTCCTACGAGCAGTACTTC.

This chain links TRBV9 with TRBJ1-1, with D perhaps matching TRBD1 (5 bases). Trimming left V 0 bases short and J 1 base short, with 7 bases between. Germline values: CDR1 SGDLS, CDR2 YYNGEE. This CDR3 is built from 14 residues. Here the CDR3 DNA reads TGTGCCAGCAGCGTAGAGGGGCAGAACACTGAAGCTTTCTTT. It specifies CASSVEGQNTEAFF.

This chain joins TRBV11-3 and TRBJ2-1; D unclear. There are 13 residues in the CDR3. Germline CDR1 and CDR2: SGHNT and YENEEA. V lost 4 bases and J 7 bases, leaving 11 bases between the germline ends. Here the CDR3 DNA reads TGTGCCAGCAGCTCTTGGAGAGAAAATGAGCAGTTCTTC. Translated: CASSSWRENEQFF.

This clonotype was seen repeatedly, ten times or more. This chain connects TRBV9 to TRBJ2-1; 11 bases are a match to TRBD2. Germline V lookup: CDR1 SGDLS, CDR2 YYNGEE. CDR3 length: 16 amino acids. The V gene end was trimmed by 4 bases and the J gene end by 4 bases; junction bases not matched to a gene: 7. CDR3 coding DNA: TGTGCCAGCAGCCTGGTGGGACTAGCGGAATACAATGAGCAGTTCTTC. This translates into CASSLVGLAEYNEQFF.

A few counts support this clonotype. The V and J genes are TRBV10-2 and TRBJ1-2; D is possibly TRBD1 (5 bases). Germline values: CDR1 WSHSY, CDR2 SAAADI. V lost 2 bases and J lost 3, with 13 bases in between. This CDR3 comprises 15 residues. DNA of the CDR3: TGCGCCAGCAGTGAGCGGGGCCGACATTACTATGGCTACACCTTC. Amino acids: CASSERGRHYYGYTF.

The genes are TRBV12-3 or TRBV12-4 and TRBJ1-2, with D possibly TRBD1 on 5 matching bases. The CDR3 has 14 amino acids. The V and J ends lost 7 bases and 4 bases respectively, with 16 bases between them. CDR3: CASNWGDGVYGYTF. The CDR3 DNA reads TGTGCCAGCAACTGGGGGGACGGGGTCTATGGCTACACCTTC.

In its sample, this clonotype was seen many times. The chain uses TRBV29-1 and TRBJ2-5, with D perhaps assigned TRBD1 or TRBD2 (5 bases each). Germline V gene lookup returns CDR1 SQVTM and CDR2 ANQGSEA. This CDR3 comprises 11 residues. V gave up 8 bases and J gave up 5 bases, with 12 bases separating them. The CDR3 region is CSSLGEETQYF. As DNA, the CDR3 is TGCAGCTCCTTGGGGGAGGAGACCCAGTACTTC.

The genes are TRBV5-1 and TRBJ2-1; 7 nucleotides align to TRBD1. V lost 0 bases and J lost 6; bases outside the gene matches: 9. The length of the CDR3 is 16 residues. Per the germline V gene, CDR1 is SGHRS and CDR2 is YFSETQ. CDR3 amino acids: CASSLGGGLRGNEQFF. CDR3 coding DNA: TGCGCCAGCAGCTTGGGAGGGGGCCTGAGGGGCAATGAGCAGTTCTTC.

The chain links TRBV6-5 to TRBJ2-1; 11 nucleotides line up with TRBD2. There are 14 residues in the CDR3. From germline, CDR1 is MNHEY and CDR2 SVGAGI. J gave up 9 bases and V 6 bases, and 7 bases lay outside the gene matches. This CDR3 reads CASSVAGGTSEQFF. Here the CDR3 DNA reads TGTGCCAGCAGCGTAGCGGGGGGGACTAGTGAGCAGTTCTTC.

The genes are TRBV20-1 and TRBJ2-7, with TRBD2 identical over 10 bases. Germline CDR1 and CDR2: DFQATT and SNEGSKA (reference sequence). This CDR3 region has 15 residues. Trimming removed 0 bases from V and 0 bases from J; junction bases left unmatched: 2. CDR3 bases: TGCAGTGCTAGAGAGAGCGGGAGGGACTCCTACGAGCAGTACTTC. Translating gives CSARESGRDSYEQYF.

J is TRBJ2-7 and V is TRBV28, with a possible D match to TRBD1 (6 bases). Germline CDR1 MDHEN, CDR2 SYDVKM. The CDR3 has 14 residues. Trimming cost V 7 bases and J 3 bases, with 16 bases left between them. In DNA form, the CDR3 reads TGTGCCAGCACCCATGAGGGGGAGAACTACGAGCAGTACTTC. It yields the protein CASTHEGENYEQYF.